This TCR beta chain is from a study of Graves' ophthalmopathy and Graves' hyperthyroidism. The study excluded patients with other autoimmune diseases, uncontrolled infections, pregnancy or lactation. As diagnostic evidence, clinical symptoms, serum thyroxine, TRAb, thyroid ultrasound and orbital computed tomography were relied upon. Study results and caveats: Blood shared most expanded thyroid clonotypes above 0.001 frequency.

Transcripts of RNA were the source for amplifying TCR beta CDR3 regions. Amplification began with first-round RT-PCR using HTBI primers, then second-round multiplex PCR was performed. TCRdb fed the multiplex PCR reads into MiXCR, producing one record per CDR3 protein. The sample includes 300,000 to 350,000 distinct CDR3 sequences, under 20% of them seen just once. Looked up from germline, CDR1 is SQVTM and CDR2 is ANQGSEA. V was pared by 5 bases and J by 4 bases, with 11 bases of the junction left unmatched. This CDR3 region has 15 residues. In its sample, this clonotype was seen many times. The antigen is unknown.

The specimen sequenced was peripheral blood. The clonotype comes from an adult man with Graves' ophthalmopathy. The chain is built from TRBV29-1 and TRBJ1-2; 9 bases are shared with TRBD1. The CDR3 here is CSVTGTGRSGYGYTF. CDR3 nucleotides: TGCAGCGTTACCGGGACAGGGAGGAGTGGCTATGGCTACACCTTC. Filled out from reference TRBV29-1 and TRBJ1-2, the complete variable domain reads SAVISQKPSRDICQRGTSLTIQCQVDSQVTMMFWYRQQPGQSLTLIATANQGSEATYESGFVIDKFPISRPNLTFSTLTVSNMSPEDSSIYLCSVTGTGRSGYGYTFGSGTRLTVV.